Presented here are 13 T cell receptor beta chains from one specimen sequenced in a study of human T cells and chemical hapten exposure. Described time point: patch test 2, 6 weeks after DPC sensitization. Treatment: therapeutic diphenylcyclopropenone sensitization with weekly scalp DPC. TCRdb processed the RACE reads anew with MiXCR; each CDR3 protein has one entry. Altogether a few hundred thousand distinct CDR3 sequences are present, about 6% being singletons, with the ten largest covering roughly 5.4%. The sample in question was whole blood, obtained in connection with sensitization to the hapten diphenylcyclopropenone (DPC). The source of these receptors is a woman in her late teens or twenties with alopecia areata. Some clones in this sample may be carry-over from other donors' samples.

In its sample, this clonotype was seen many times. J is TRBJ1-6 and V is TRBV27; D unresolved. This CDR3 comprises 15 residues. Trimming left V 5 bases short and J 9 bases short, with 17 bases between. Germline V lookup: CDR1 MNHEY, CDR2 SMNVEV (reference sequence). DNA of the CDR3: TGTGCCAGCAGTAAAAACCGGGAAACTGGTTCACCCCTCCACTTT. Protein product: CASSKNRETGSPLHF.

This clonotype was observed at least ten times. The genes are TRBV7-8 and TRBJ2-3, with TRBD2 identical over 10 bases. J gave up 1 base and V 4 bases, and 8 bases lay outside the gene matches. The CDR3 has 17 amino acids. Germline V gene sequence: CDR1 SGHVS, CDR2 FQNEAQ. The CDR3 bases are TGTGCCAGCAGCTGGAGCTATACTAGCGGGGGCACAGATACGCAGTATTTT. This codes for CASSWSYTSGGTDTQYF.

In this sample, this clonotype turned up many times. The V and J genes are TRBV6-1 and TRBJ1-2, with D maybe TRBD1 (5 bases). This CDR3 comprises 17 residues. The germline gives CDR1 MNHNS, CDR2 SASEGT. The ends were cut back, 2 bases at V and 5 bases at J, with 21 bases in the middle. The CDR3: CASSEFENFQGSYGYTF. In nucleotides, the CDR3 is TGTGCCAGCAGTGAATTTGAGAACTTCCAGGGAAGTTATGGCTACACCTTC.

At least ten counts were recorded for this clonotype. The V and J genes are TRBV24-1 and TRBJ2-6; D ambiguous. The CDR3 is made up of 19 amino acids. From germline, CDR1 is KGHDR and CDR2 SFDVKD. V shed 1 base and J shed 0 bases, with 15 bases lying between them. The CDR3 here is CATSDFNPSAFSGANVLTF. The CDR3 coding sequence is TGTGCCACCAGTGATTTTAACCCCTCGGCCTTCTCTGGGGCCAACGTCCTGACTTTC.

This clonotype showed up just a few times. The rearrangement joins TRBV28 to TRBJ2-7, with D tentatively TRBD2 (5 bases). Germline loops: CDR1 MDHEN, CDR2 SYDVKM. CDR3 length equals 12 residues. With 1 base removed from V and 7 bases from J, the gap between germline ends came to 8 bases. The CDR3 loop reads CASSLLGGEQYF. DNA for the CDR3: TGTGCCAGCAGTTTATTGGGCGGGGAGCAGTACTTC.

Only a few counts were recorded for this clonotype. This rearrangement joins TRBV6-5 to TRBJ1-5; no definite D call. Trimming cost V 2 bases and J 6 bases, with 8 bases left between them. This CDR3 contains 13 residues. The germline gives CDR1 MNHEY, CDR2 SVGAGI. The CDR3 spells CASSYGRGQPQHF. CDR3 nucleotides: TGTGCCAGCAGTTACGGTCGGGGTCAGCCCCAGCATTTT.

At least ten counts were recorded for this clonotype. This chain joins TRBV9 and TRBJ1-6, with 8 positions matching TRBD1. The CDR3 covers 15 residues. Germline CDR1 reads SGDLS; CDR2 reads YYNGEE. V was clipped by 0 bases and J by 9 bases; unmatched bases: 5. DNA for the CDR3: TGTGCCAGCAGCGTAGATGGCAGGGGGCCTTCACCCCTCCACTTT. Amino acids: CASSVDGRGPSPLHF.

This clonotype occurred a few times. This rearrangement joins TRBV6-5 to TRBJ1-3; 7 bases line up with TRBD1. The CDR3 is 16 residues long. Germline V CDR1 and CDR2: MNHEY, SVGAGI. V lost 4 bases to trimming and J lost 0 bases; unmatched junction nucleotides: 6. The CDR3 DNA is TGTGCCAGCAGTTTTACAGGGGTGGGCTCTGGAAACACCATATATTTT. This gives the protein CASSFTGVGSGNTIYF.

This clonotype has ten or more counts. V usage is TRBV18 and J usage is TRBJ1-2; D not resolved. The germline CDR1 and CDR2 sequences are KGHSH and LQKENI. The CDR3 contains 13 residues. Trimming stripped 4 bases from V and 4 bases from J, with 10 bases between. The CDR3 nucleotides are TGTGCCAGCTCACTCCCAGGAGTCTATGGCTACACCTTC. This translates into CASSLPGVYGYTF.

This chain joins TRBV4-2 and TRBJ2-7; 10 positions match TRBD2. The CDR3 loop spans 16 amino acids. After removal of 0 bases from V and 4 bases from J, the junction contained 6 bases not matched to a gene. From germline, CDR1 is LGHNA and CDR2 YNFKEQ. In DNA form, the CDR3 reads TGTGCCAGCAGCCAAGATCGGGCTAGCGGGGGTTACGAGCAGTACTTC. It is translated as CASSQDRASGGYEQYF.

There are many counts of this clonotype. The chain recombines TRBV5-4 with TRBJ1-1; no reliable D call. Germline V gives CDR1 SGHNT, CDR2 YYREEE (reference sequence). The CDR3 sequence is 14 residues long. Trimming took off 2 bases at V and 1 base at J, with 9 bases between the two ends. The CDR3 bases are TGTGCCAGCAGCTTCGATAATAGGAACACTGAAGCTTTCTTT. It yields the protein CASSFDNRNTEAFF.

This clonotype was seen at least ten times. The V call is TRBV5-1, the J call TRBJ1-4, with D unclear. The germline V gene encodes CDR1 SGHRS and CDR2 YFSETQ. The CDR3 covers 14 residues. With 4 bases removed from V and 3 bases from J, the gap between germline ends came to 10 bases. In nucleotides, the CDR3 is TGCGCCAGCAGCCCCGCCCCCTCTAATGAAAAACTGTTTTTT. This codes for CASSPAPSNEKLFF.

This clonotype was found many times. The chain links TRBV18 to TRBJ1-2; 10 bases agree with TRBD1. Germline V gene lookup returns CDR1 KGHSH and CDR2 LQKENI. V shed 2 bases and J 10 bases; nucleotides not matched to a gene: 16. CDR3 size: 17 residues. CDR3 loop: CASSPSFGGQGNLSYTF. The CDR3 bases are TGTGCCAGCTCACCAAGTTTTGGGGGACAGGGGAATTTGTCCTACACCTTC.